This T cell receptor beta chain was profiled in a study of blood T cell repertoires in COVID-19 (dated by TCRdb to about 2020). About the study as a whole: Samples covering the acute and convalescent phases of COVID-19 were provided by collaborators in the United States, Italy and Spain. The samples were drawn from two sources: the first 160 participants of the ongoing ImmuneRACE study, and 950 to 1,500 subjects contributed by 6 global collaborators. The material from the prospective study consisted of cDNA or gDNA derived from T cells, B-cell-depleted T cells, or PBMCs. Sample metadata almost always included a de-identified subject ID, COVID-19 status, age in years and sex. The repertoires were released in a freely available public database meant as a resource for research on the immune response to SARS-CoV-2. Where available, HLA class I and class II types were obtained from metadata supplied by the sample provider rather than from assay-based typing. Deeply sampled blood TCRbeta repertoires from subjects exposed to, actively infected with, or recovered from COVID-19 were included in the dataset.

V was cut back by 3 bases and J by 0 bases, leaving a gap of 9 bases between them. Counted from cysteine to phenylalanine, this CDR3 has 15 amino acids. CDR3 DNA only is kept here, 45 bases in frame from base 1. The germline V gene (reference sequence) gives CDR1 as SGHNT and CDR2 as YYREEE. This clone was picked up a small number of times. This receptor's antigen is unknown. No clone much larger than this one lies a single base away; base qualities are absent. Broader findings and caveats from the paper: Clinical and demographic metadata were provided uncurated, with the amount varying by source and participant.

At one collaborating source in Seattle, patients were enrolled during active infection and were followed longitudinally through the course of disease. Collaborating institutions collected whole blood in K2EDTA tubes following their own protocols. Collaborator samples were shipped for TCRbeta analysis as frozen whole blood, isolated PBMCs, or DNA extracted from either sample type. TCRbeta CDR3 regions were amplified from genomic DNA using the immunoSEQ Assay, a bias-controlled multiplex PCR. The original methods were these. The number of nucleated cells in each sample was estimated from the amplification of reference gene primers within the assay. Sequence reads were collapsed and filtered to measure the absolute abundance of every unique TCRbeta CDR3 rearrangement. Productive Simpson clonality was computed per sample as the square root of Simpson's diversity index over productive rearrangements. The table comes from immuneACCESS by way of TCRdb, which keeps in-frame sequences with V and J called. Part of the clones is missing from these tables; in studies checked, under half for an unresolved V gene and the rest for unknown reasons. Clonal size and the V and J genes are those of that table, whereas D and trimming came from the DNA. The sample records about 300,000 clones, around nine tenths of which are singletons. The top ten constitute 1.8% of the sample.

This clonotype was obtained from a woman aged 25 to 39 with COVID-19, enrolled during active disease. The chain employs TRBV5-4 and TRBJ1-4, with the D gene too uncertain to name. Material: peripheral blood. The CDR3 corresponds to CASSYSTATNEKLFF. The DNA is TGTGCCAGCAGCTACTCCACCGCAACTAATGAAAAACTGTTTTTT.